This TCR beta chain was retrieved from a study of metastatic and nonmetastatic thyroid tumors. Whole-study context: Repertoires were compared across blood and tumor or nodule tissue from malignant and benign thyroid patients. General study findings and limits: TCR beta diversity was reportedly significantly higher in malignant thyroid tumors than benign nodules, in blood and tumor.

Trimming left V 7 bases short and J 5 bases short, with 11 bases between. This CDR3 is 12 amino acids long. In germline, CDR1 is MNHNS, CDR2 SASEGT. Per the original methods: Using the CDR3 differences seen across clinicopathological groups, the authors built a distant-metastasis classifier for papillary thyroid cancer, which was meant to discriminate distant-metastatic patients. Using MiXCR, TCRdb reanalyzed the PCR reads. Clone size and V and J calls follow TCRdb, not the original study. The data hold some 18,000 clones, with about 33% observed a single time. Comment on this clone: Its antigen is not known.

Thyroid surgery was preceded by no treatment in any patient. This rearrangement joins TRBV6-1 to TRBJ2-5; D call uncertain. The sequence derives from a male donor with papillary thyroid cancer or a benign thyroid nodule (not recorded which). Some clones in this sample may be carry-over from other donors' samples. The sequencing input was tumor tissue. DNA of the CDR3: TGTGCCAGCACCGTACCCGGGGAGACCCAGTACTTC. It translates to CASTVPGETQYF.